A selection of T cell receptor beta chains follows, all from one sample in a study of T cell repertoires in aging, cancer and after chemotherapy. Via MiXCR, TCRdb re-called the multiplex PCR reads, giving one row per CDR3 protein. The sample records 9,000 or so distinct CDR3 sequences, under 45% being singletons. The sequenced sample consisted of blood. These TCRs come from a human donor in good health. CDR3s include the opening cysteine and the closing phenylalanine or tryptophan. The D gene is left open where the match is weak. Clone size is stated in some rows and not others, as once, few, many or a class when expanded.

>TRBD1|15|TRBV27|few|TRBJ2-5
TGTGCCAGCAGCACCTACCCGGACAGGGCCGAGACCCAGTACTTC
CASSTYPDRAETQYF
>TRBD1|15|TRBV18|once|TRBJ1-1
TGTGCCAGCTCACGATCCCAGGGGGTTCACACTGAAGCTTTCTTT
CASSRSQGVHTEAFF
>TRBD1|14|TRBV24-1|NA|TRBJ1-2
TGTGCCACCAGTGACGATGGACAGGGCTATGGCTACACCTTC
CATSDDGQGYGYTF
>TRBD2|14|TRBV19|NA|TRBJ2-1
TGTGCCAGTAGTAAGGCGGGGGGGCACAATGAGCAGTTCTTC
CASSKAGGHNEQFF
>TRBD1|15|TRBV7-9|few|TRBJ1-1
TGTGCCAGCAGAAAAGGGGGCTGGTTGAACACTGAAGCTTTCTTT
CASRKGGWLNTEAFF
>TRBD2|15|TRBV11-2|few|TRBJ2-3
TGTGCCAGCAGCTTCGGACTAGCGGACACAGATACGCAGTATTTT
CASSFGLADTDTQYF
>NA|14|TRBV13|NA|TRBJ1-2
TGTGCCAGCAGCTTAGGGGACAACGGGGATGGCTACACCTTC
CASSLGDNGDGYTF
>TRBD2|21|TRBV6-2/TRBV6-3|NA|TRBJ2-7
TGTGCCAGCAGTTACCCCCCCGGGACCGGGACTAGCTCATCTCTATCCTACGAGCAGTACTTC
CASSYPPGTGTSSSLSYEQYF
>NA|16|TRBV6-5|few|TRBJ1-1
TGTGCCAGCAGTTACGGCTCGGCAGGGGAGGTCGTTGGGGCTTTCTTT
CASSYGSAGEVVGAFF
>TRBD1|15|TRBV11-1|NA|TRBJ1-6
TGTGCCAGCAGTCCGGGACAGGGGGCTGGTTCACCCCTCCACTTT
CASSPGQGAGSPLHF
>TRBD2|15|TRBV19|few|TRBJ2-3
TGTGCCAGTACGGTGAGCGGGATGAGCACAGATACGCAGTATTTT
CASTVSGMSTDTQYF
>NA|15|TRBV15|few|TRBJ1-2
TGTGCCACCAGCAGACCCAACAGGGATGGCTATGGCTACACCTTC
CATSRPNRDGYGYTF
>NA|12|TRBV20-1|NA|TRBJ1-1
TGCAGTGCTCCCTTACAGGGATCGGGAGCTTTCTTT
CSAPLQGSGAFF
>NA|11|TRBV12-3/TRBV12-4|NA|TRBJ2-7
TGTGCCAGCGCCTCCGGCTACGAGCAGTACTTC
CASASGYEQYF
>TRBD1|17|TRBV15|few|TRBJ2-3
TGTGCCACCAGCAGTAACCCGACAGGGGTCAGCACAGATACGCAGTATTTT
CATSSNPTGVSTDTQYF
>NA|15|TRBV19|NA|TRBJ1-1
TGTGCCAGTAGTATAACCACAGGTCGGATAATCGGTGCTTTCTTT
CASSITTGRIIGAFF
>NA|13|TRBV6-1|NA|TRBJ2-7
TGTGTCACCCGGGACGTGAGCTCCTACGAGCAGTACTTC
CVTRDVSSYEQYF
>TRBD1|14|TRBV12-3/TRBV12-4|few|TRBJ1-5
TGTGCCAGCGGCAGGACAGGGGGGAATCAGCCCCAGCATTTT
CASGRTGGNQPQHF
>TRBD2|16|TRBV13|few|TRBJ2-7
TGTGCCAGCAGCCTGCACGGGACTACCAGATCCTACGAGCAGTACTTC
CASSLHGTTRSYEQYF
>NA|14|TRBV19|NA|TRBJ2-7
TGTGCCAGTAGCCCTGGATTGGGTTCGGATGAGCAGTACTTC
CASSPGLGSDEQYF
>TRBD2|17|TRBV6-5|NA|TRBJ2-7
TGTGCCAGCAGTTACTCGACTGGGACTAGCGCACCCTACGAGCAGTACTTC
CASSYSTGTSAPYEQYF
>NA|15|TRBV6-6|NA|TRBJ1-5
TGTGCCAGCAGTCACCAACAGGGATTCGGGCAGCCCCAGCATTTT
CASSHQQGFGQPQHF
>NA|15|TRBV10-2|few|TRBJ2-1
TGCGCCAGCAGTGGGGTAGCGGCCACCTACAATGAGCAGTTCTTC
CASSGVAATYNEQFF
>NA|13|TRBV6-6|few|TRBJ1-1
TGTGCCAGCAGCCTCGGACAAAACACTGAAGCTTTCTTT
CASSLGQNTEAFF
>TRBD1|13|TRBV12-3/TRBV12-4|once|TRBJ1-1
TGTGCCAGCAGCATAGACAGGGGAGGTGAAGCTTTCTTT
CASSIDRGGEAFF
>NA|16|TRBV29-1|NA|TRBJ2-7
TGCAGCGTTGAAAAGGGGACCCCTCAAATCGGCGGCGAGCAGTACTTC
CSVEKGTPQIGGEQYF